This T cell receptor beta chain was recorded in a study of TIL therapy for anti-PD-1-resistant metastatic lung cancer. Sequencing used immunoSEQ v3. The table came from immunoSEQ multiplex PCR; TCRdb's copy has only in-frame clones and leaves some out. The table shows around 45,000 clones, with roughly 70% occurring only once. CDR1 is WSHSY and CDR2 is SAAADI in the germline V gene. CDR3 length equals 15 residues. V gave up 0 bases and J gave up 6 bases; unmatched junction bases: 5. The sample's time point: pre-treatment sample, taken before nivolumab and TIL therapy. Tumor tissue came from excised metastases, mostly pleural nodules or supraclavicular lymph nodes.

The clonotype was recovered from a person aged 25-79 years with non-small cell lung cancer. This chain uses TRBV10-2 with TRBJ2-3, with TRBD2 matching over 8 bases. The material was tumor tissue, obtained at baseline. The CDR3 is CASSESWRGADTQYF. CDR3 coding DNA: TGCGCCAGCAGTGAGTCTTGGCGGGGGGCGGATACGCAGTATTTT.